A single sample is the source of the 20 T cell receptor beta chains below, sequenced in a study of shared clonotypes between healthy human individuals. This table comes from immunoSEQ multiplex PCR, and its TCRdb copy is limited to in-frame clones, with some not included. Here the sample spans more than 550,000 clones, roughly 94% being singletons. CD45RO-negative, CCR7-positively selected cells formed the naive CD8 fraction, excluding terminally differentiated effector memory CD45RA+ cells. Sequencing used naive CD8+ T cells sorted from blood. The origin of the receptors is a man aged 25 to 40 in good health.

This chain connects TRBV7-9 to TRBJ2-1; D is uncertain. Per germline, CDR1 SEHNR and CDR2 FQNEAQ (reference sequence). This CDR3 has 12 amino acids. The V and J ends lost 1 base and 9 bases respectively, with 7 bases between them. In DNA form, the CDR3 reads TGTGCCAGCAGCTTAGGAACCGGTGAGCAGTTCTTC. Amino acids: CASSLGTGEQFF. Full variable domain (outside the CDR3, taken from reference TRBV7-9 and TRBJ2-1): DTGVSQNPRHKITKRGQNVTFRCDPISEHNRLYWYRQTLGQGPEFLTYFQNEAQLEKSRLLSDRFSAERPKGSFSTLEIQRTEQGDSAMYLCASSLGTGEQFFGPGTRLTVL.

The chain has TRBV7-2 and TRBJ2-3; no clear D. Germline CDR1 and CDR2: SGHTA and FQGNSA. Between the trimmed V and J ends, which lost 7 bases and 5 bases, there was a span of 10 bases. This CDR3 contains 12 residues. This chain's CDR3 is CASNDLGDTQYF. DNA for the CDR3: TGTGCCAGCAACGACTTGGGAGATACGCAGTATTTT.

The chain is built from TRBV29-1 and TRBJ1-2; D remains ambiguous. The germline V gene encodes CDR1 SQVTM and CDR2 ANQGSEA. V gave up 0 bases and J gave up 6 bases, with 14 bases separating them. The CDR3 length is 14 residues. CDR3 protein: CSVEDSWSGDGYTF. The CDR3, as DNA: TGCAGCGTTGAAGATAGTTGGTCCGGGGATGGCTACACCTTC.

The chain employs TRBV11-2 and TRBJ2-7; D possibly corresponds to TRBD2 (6 bases). Trimming left V 5 bases short and J 3 bases short, with 17 bases between. CDR1 SGHAT and CDR2 FQNNGV come from the germline V gene. The CDR3 length is 15 residues. The CDR3 DNA is TGTGCCAGCAGCGCGGGGCCCGAAAGCGGCTACGAGCAGTACTTC. It translates to CASSAGPESGYEQYF.

This clone came up a few times. The chain joins TRBV6-5 to TRBJ1-5; no clear D gene. The CDR3 sequence is 13 residues long. Trimming left V 6 bases short and J 7 bases short, with 13 bases between. Germline CDR1 is MNHEY and CDR2 is SVGAGI. In DNA, the CDR3 is TGTGCCAGCAGCCGAGGGCCGGGGCAGCCCCAGCATTTT. Translating it yields CASSRGPGQPQHF.

The rearrangement links TRBV19 to TRBJ2-1, with 12 nucleotides matching TRBD2. The CDR3 has 17 amino acids. V shed 5 bases and J 0 bases; nucleotides not matched to a gene: 5. Per the germline V gene, CDR1 is LNHDA and CDR2 is SQIVND (reference sequence). CDR3 loop: CASSATSGRSSYNEQFF. The CDR3 DNA reads TGTGCCAGTAGTGCCACTAGCGGGAGGAGCTCCTACAATGAGCAGTTCTTC.

The V call is TRBV5-6, the J call TRBJ2-7, with D unresolved. CDR3 length equals 11 residues. V was cut by 2 bases and J by 5 bases, with 5 bases left in between. Germline V gene sequence: CDR1 SGHDT, CDR2 YYEEEE. In nucleotides, the CDR3 is TGTGCCAGCAGCTTTAGTAACGAGCAGTACTTC. Encoded protein: CASSFSNEQYF. The whole variable domain, filled in from reference TRBV5-6 and TRBJ2-7, reads DAGVTQSPTHLIKTRGQQVTLRCSPKSGHDTVSWYQQALGQGPQFIFQYYEEEERQRGNFPDRFSGHQFPNYSSELNVNALLLGDSALYLCASSFSNEQYFGPGTRLTVT.

This clone was counted a single time. V usage is TRBV9 and J usage is TRBJ2-3; TRBD1 is a possible D gene (7 bases). Germline-derived CDR1 and CDR2 are SGDLS and YYNGEE. CDR3 length: 14 residues. Deletions cut 0 bases from V and 10 bases from J, with 15 bases between. The CDR3 DNA reads TGTGCCAGCAGCGTAGAGGAGGGGACAGCGTCGCAGTATTTT. Protein sequence: CASSVEEGTASQYF.

This clone has only one observation. The rearrangement links TRBV30 to TRBJ1-5, with TRBD1 matching 8 bases. The CDR3 is made up of 13 amino acids. Germline V lookup: CDR1 GTSNPN, CDR2 SVGIG (reference sequence). Trimming cost V 4 bases and J 6 bases; bases outside gene matches: 5. CDR3 residues: CAWIGTGGQPQHF. The CDR3 DNA reads TGTGCCTGGATCGGGACAGGCGGTCAGCCCCAGCATTTT.

The chain couples TRBV4-1 to TRBJ2-1; 7 positions agree with TRBD2. This CDR3 comprises 16 residues. Germline V gives CDR1 MGHRA, CDR2 YSYEKL. Trimming at V came to 1 base and at J to 7 bases, leaving 10 bases not matched to a gene. The CDR3 bases are TGCGCCAGCAGCCAAGCACCCGGGAGGTCTTTTAATGAGCAGTTCTTC. Translating it yields CASSQAPGRSFNEQFF.

V and J are TRBV2 and TRBJ2-1; TRBD2 matches 10 bases. The CDR3 contains 15 residues. Germline V lookup: CDR1 SNHLY, CDR2 FYNNEI. V was clipped by 1 base and J by 7 bases; unmatched bases: 4. This CDR3 is CASSEVGLASNEQFF. CDR3 nucleotide sequence: TGTGCCAGCAGTGAAGTGGGACTAGCGTCGAATGAGCAGTTCTTC.

The genes are TRBV19 and TRBJ2-7; unclear D gene. The V and J ends lost 6 bases and 3 bases respectively, with 6 bases between them. Germline CDR1 LNHDA, CDR2 SQIVND (reference sequence). The CDR3 is 11 amino acids. This CDR3 reads CASSDFYEQYF. The DNA for the CDR3 is TGTGCCAGTAGCGACTTCTACGAGCAGTACTTC.

J is TRBJ1-1 and V is TRBV7-9; D is perhaps TRBD1 (6 bases). There are 14 residues in the CDR3. Germline lookup yields CDR1 SEHNR and CDR2 FQNEAQ (reference sequence). V lost 1 base, J lost 6 bases, and 12 bases lay in between. The CDR3 DNA sequence: TGTGCCAGCAGCTTAGTCGGAACAGGGTCTGAAGCTTTCTTT. Encoded protein: CASSLVGTGSEAFF. The full variable domain, completed using reference TRBV7-9 and TRBJ1-1, is DTGVSQNPRHKITKRGQNVTFRCDPISEHNRLYWYRQTLGQGPEFLTYFQNEAQLEKSRLLSDRFSAERPKGSFSTLEIQRTEQGDSAMYLCASSLVGTGSEAFFGQGTRLTVV.

This clone was counted a single time. In DNA, the CDR3 is TGTGCCAGCAGTTACGCCTTCCACGAGCAGTACTTC. It encodes CASSYAFHEQYF. This chain links TRBV6-6 with TRBJ2-7; no clear D gene. Per the germline V gene, CDR1 is MNHNY and CDR2 is SVGAGI (reference sequence). V was pared by 2 bases and J by 5 bases, with 7 bases between. This CDR3 has 12 amino acids.

This chain links TRBV7-8 with TRBJ2-7; D tentatively fits TRBD1 or TRBD2 (5 bases each). Between the trimmed V and J ends, which lost 4 bases and 7 bases, there was a span of 17 bases. This CDR3 has 14 amino acids. CDR1 SGHVS and CDR2 FQNEAQ come from the germline V gene. This chain's CDR3 is CASSSPEGRREQYF. The CDR3 nucleotides read TGTGCCAGCAGCTCCCCCGAGGGACGGCGGGAGCAGTACTTC.

The table lists this clone with a count of one. The chain employs TRBV19 and TRBJ2-3, with D perhaps matching TRBD1 or TRBD2 (5 bases each). Between the trimmed V and J ends, which lost 6 bases and 6 bases, there was a span of 16 bases. Looked up from germline, CDR1 is LNHDA and CDR2 is SQIVND (reference sequence). This CDR3 has 14 amino acids. In DNA, the CDR3 is TGTGCCAGTAGCAGATCAGGCTGGGGGGATACGCAGTATTTT. Residues: CASSRSGWGDTQYF.

This chain links TRBV27 with TRBJ2-7; D tentatively reads TRBD1 or TRBD2 (6 bases each). CDR3 length: 15 amino acids. V was shortened by 2 bases and J by 1 base, with 12 bases between the two germline ends. Germline CDR1 is MNHEY and CDR2 is SMNVEV (reference sequence). The CDR3 region has the DNA TGTGCCAGCAGTTTAAGGGGGGCTGGGTCCTACGAGCAGTACTTC. Its protein product is CASSLRGAGSYEQYF.

This chain connects TRBV7-9 to TRBJ1-3; D is ambiguous. This CDR3 contains 15 residues. CDR1 and CDR2 (germline): SEHNR, FQNEAQ (reference sequence). Between the trimmed V and J ends, which lost 2 bases and 0 bases, there was a span of 8 bases. The CDR3 reads CASSLPGNSGNTIYF. CDR3 sequence (DNA): TGTGCCAGCAGCTTACCGGGGAACTCTGGAAACACCATATATTTT.

The chain combines TRBV5-1 with TRBJ2-2, with 7 bases that match TRBD2. Germline CDR1 SGHRS, CDR2 YFSETQ. This CDR3 has 16 amino acids. V dropped 1 base and J dropped 1; count of bases not matched to a gene: 4. The CDR3 sequence is CASSLYGGGNTGELFF. In nucleotides, the CDR3 is TGCGCCAGCAGCTTGTATGGCGGGGGGAACACCGGGGAGCTGTTTTTT.

The chain recombines TRBV4-1 with TRBJ2-3; D not certain. V lost 3 bases and J lost 2, with 18 bases in between. Germline-derived CDR1 and CDR2 are MGHRA and YSYEKL. There are 17 residues in the CDR3. CDR3 sequence reads: CASSQIDSPSFTDTQYF. Written as DNA, the CDR3 is TGCGCCAGCAGCCAGATTGATAGCCCCTCTTTCACAGATACGCAGTATTTT.